This T cell receptor beta chain was sequenced during a study of vaccination and CD4 T cells after COVID-19. The study sequenced cultured CD4+ T cell DNA using the Oncomine TCR Beta short-read assay. Each CDR3 protein gets one entry after TCRdb re-called the PCR reads with MiXCR. The sample lists about 22,000 distinct CDR3 sequences, about 35% occurring once. Comments on this clonotype: The target antigen is unknown.

As for time point: late sampling 161 to 241 days after vaccination in a few convalescent patients. The treatment denotes: approximately nine-day PBMC culture with coronavirus spike peptide pools or control peptides (ViraFEST assay). Half-medium replacement with fresh IL-2 medium took place on days 3 and 7. The sequencing here drew on CD4+ T cells from blood, cultured in vitro, taken about 7 months after SARS-CoV-2 vaccination. The receptor was derived from a human donor who had recovered from COVID-19.

The CDR3 region has the DNA TGCAGTGCTAGAGGTTTTAAGGGCAGGGAATACGATACGCAGTATTTT. Its protein product is CSARGFKGREYDTQYF. This rearrangement joins TRBV20-1 to TRBJ2-3, with D perhaps matching TRBD1 (5 bases). Germline V gene data show CDR1 as DFQATT and CDR2 as SNEGSKA (reference sequence). V was cut by 1 base and J by 6 bases, with 20 bases left in between. The CDR3 is made up of 16 amino acids.